One sample yielded the 6 T cell receptor beta chains listed below, sequenced in a study of T cell responses to AZD1222 COVID-19 vaccine. Repertoires were generated with immunoSEQ multiplex PCR, while TCRdb's copy carries only in-frame clones and drops some. The table shows about 89,000 clones, with around 91% occurring only once. Sequences were derived from peripheral blood, sampled 28 days after the second AZD1222 dose. Source of these receptors: an adult who received the AZD1222 COVID-19 vaccine.

V is TRBV2 and J is TRBJ1-1, with 7 nucleotides matching TRBD1. J was trimmed by 1 base and V by 6 bases; bases with no gene match: 2. CDR3 size: 13 residues. Per germline, CDR1 SNHLY and CDR2 FYNNEI. The CDR3 nucleotides are TGTGCCAGCAGCGGGGACAGGAACACTGAAGCTTTCTTT. Protein sequence: CASSGDRNTEAFF.

V usage is TRBV7-2 and J usage is TRBJ2-3, with TRBD2 matching over 8 bases. Looked up from germline, CDR1 is SGHTA and CDR2 is FQGNSA. The CDR3 consists of 16 residues. Germline trimming cut 2 bases from V and 4 bases from J; bases unmatched to any gene: 8. This chain's CDR3 is CASSLSSGRNPDTQYF. The CDR3 nucleotides read TGTGCCAGCAGCTTATCTAGCGGGCGGAACCCAGATACGCAGTATTTT.

The CDR3 bases are TGCGCCAGCAGCTTGTTATACGGTCAGTCCACCGGGGAGCTGTTTTTT. Encoded protein: CASSLLYGQSTGELFF. The genes are TRBV5-1 and TRBJ2-2; D not resolved. Germline values: CDR1 SGHRS, CDR2 YFSETQ. V gave up 1 base and J gave up 4 bases, with 14 bases separating them. The CDR3 is 16 residues long. The whole variable domain, remainder taken from reference TRBV5-1 and TRBJ2-2, is KAGVTQTPRYLIKTRGQQVTLSCSPISGHRSVSWYQQTPGQGLQFLFEYFSETQRNKGNFPGRFSGRQFSNSRSEMNVSTLELGDSALYLCASSLLYGQSTGELFFGEGSRLTVL.

This clone is a singleton in its sample. The J gene is TRBJ1-1, the V gene TRBV29-1; TRBD1 might be the D (5 bases). Trimming pared 7 bases from V and 4 bases from J, leaving 22 bases between. The CDR3 loop spans 15 amino acids. Per germline, CDR1 SQVTM and CDR2 ANQGSEA. CDR3 nucleotides: TGCAGCGCCCAAGCACGACAGTTAACGGGCACTGAAGCTTTCTTT. Its translation: CSAQARQLTGTEAFF.

The gene calls are TRBV15 and TRBJ2-1; D not resolved. V lost 4 bases and J 3 bases, leaving 1 base between the germline ends. The CDR3 is 11 residues long. Germline CDR1 is LNHNV and CDR2 is YYDKDF (reference sequence). CDR3 nucleotide sequence: TGTGCCACCAGCAACTACAATGAGCAGTTCTTC. It is translated as CATSNYNEQFF. Based on the CDR3 plus reference TRBV15 and TRBJ2-1, the full variable domain is DAMVIQNPRYQVTQFGKPVTLSCSQTLNHNVMYWYQQKSSQAPKLLFHYYDKDFNNEADTPDNFQSRRPNTSFCFLDIRSPGLGDTAMYLCATSNYNEQFFGPGTRLTVL.

The table lists this clone with a few counts. The J gene is TRBJ1-2, the V gene TRBV5-6; 8 nucleotides line up with TRBD1. The ends lost 5 bases at V and 12 bases at J; junction bases unmatched: 6. The germline CDR1 and CDR2 sequences are SGHDT and YYEEEE. There are 11 residues in the CDR3. Here the CDR3 reads CASSSTGADTF. The CDR3 bases are TGTGCCAGCAGTTCGACAGGGGCTGACACCTTC. Combining the CDR3 with reference TRBV5-6 and TRBJ1-2 gives the whole variable domain DAGVTQSPTHLIKTRGQQVTLRCSPKSGHDTVSWYQQALGQGPQFIFQYYEEEERQRGNFPDRFSGHQFPNYSSELNVNALLLGDSALYLCASSSTGADTFGSGTRLTVV.